The rows below give T cell receptor beta chains drawn from one sample of a study of technical replicates of blood from a handful of donors. TCRdb's table, derived via immunoSEQ multiplex PCR, lists solely in-frame clones and lacks some. The profile shows approximately 68,000 clones, 95% to 98% of them singletons. Sequencing was performed on T cells isolated from PBMCs. The receptors were gathered from a human donor in good health. CDR3s include the opening cysteine and the closing phenylalanine or tryptophan. A D gene is named only where the DNA matches it firmly. Clone size is given for some rows only: seen once, a few or many times, or a class if the clone is expanded.

clone size	D gene	J gene	V gene	CDR3 protein	CDR3 DNA
-	-	TRBJ1-5	TRBV7-2	CASSSYKRQVEPSQHF	TGTGCCAGCAGCTCATACAAACGGCAGGTCGAACCATCCCAGCATTTT
-	-	TRBJ2-7	TRBV6-6	CASSYGGVIWYEQYF	TGTGCCAGCAGTTACGGAGGGGTTATATGGTACGAGCAGTACTTC
-	-	TRBJ1-1	TRBV2	CASSVFGGTEAFF	TGTGCCAGCAGTGTATTCGGGGGGACTGAAGCTTTCTTT
-	-	TRBJ2-7	TRBV5-1	CASRGGGSYYEQYF	TGCGCCAGCAGGGGAGGTGGATCCTACTACGAGCAGTACTTC
-	-	TRBJ2-2	TRBV5-6	CASSLVRAGNTGELFF	TGTGCCAGCAGCTTGGTAAGGGCGGGGAACACCGGGGAGCTGTTTTTT
-	-	TRBJ1-1	TRBV28	CASSLLGGMNTEAFF	TGTGCCAGCAGTCTCCTAGGTGGAATGAACACTGAAGCTTTCTTT
-	TRBD1	TRBJ1-1	TRBV29-1	CSVTGGNTEAFF	TGCAGCGTGACAGGGGGGAACACTGAAGCTTTCTTT
-	TRBD1	TRBJ2-2	TRBV4-3	CASRMRTGWNGELFF	TGCGCCAGTCGAATGAGGACAGGGTGGAACGGGGAGCTGTTTTTT
-	TRBD1	TRBJ1-4	TRBV7-2	CASSIDRGVEKLFF	TGTGCCAGCAGCATAGACAGGGGAGTTGAAAAACTGTTTTTT
-	TRBD1	TRBJ2-1	TRBV13	CASSDQADRRSYNEQFF	TGTGCCAGCAGCGACCAGGCGGACAGGCGTTCCTACAATGAGCAGTTCTTC
-	-	TRBJ2-1	TRBV4-3	CASSQEGLDNEQFF	TGCGCCAGCAGCCAAGAGGGACTGGACAATGAGCAGTTCTTC
-	-	TRBJ1-1	TRBV20-1	CRGGAQAFF	TGCAGAGGGGGTGCTCAAGCTTTCTTT
-	-	TRBJ2-3	TRBV14	CASSAKRATDTQYF	TGTGCCAGCAGCGCTAAGCGGGCTACAGATACGCAGTATTTT
-	-	TRBJ1-1	TRBV6-1	CASSEMGGAAFF	TGTGCCAGCAGTGAAATGGGGGGAGCCGCTTTCTTT
-	TRBD1	TRBJ1-2	TRBV28	CASGEDRVGGYTF	TGTGCCAGCGGGGAGGACAGGGTCGGTGGCTACACCTTC
-	TRBD1	TRBJ1-1	TRBV6-5	CASRTGGEYTEAFF	TGTGCCAGCAGAACAGGGGGCGAGTACACTGAAGCTTTCTTT
-	-	TRBJ1-3	TRBV28	CASSPTSGAGNTIYF	TGTGCCAGCAGTCCTACCTCAGGGGCCGGAAACACCATATATTTT
once	-	TRBJ2-3	TRBV10-1	CASSSSGTDTQYF	TGCGCCAGTTCCTCCTCCGGGACAGATACGCAGTATTTT
-	TRBD2	TRBJ2-3	TRBV2	CASSTGLAVITGSTDTQYF	TGTGCCAGCAGTACGGGACTAGCTGTGATAACTGGATCTACAGATACGCAGTATTTT
-	-	TRBJ2-7	TRBV7-9	CAGVGSSYEQYF	TGTGCGGGTGTAGGGAGCTCCTACGAGCAGTACTTC
-	TRBD1	TRBJ2-3	TRBV30	CAWSGQGAPRHTQYF	TGTGCCTGGAGTGGACAGGGGGCGCCCCGGCATACGCAGTATTTT
-	TRBD1	TRBJ1-1	TRBV2	CASSILRGRNTEAFF	TGTGCCAGCAGTATATTGAGGGGGCGAAACACTGAAGCTTTCTTT
-	TRBD1	TRBJ1-5	TRBV4-2	CASSQDNQGGSQPQHF	TGTGCCAGCAGCCAAGATAATCAGGGGGGTAGCCAGCCCCAGCATTTT
-	-	TRBJ1-2	TRBV29-1	CSVPQGEEGYTF	TGCAGCGTTCCACAGGGAGAAGAGGGCTACACCTTC
-	TRBD1	TRBJ2-7	TRBV9	CASGQGARAYEQYF	TGTGCCAGCGGTCAGGGGGCGCGAGCCTACGAGCAGTACTTC
-	-	TRBJ2-7	TRBV19	CASSKERASYEQYF	TGTGCCAGTAGTAAGGAGCGAGCATCCTACGAGCAGTACTTC
-	-	TRBJ1-5	TRBV2	CATRQEQEQPQHF	TGTGCCACCCGACAGGAACAAGAGCAGCCCCAGCATTTT
-	TRBD1	TRBJ2-6	TRBV28	CASKGQSSGANVLTF	TGTGCCAGCAAGGGACAGAGCTCTGGGGCCAACGTCCTGACTTTC
-	TRBD1	TRBJ1-5	TRBV6-5	CASRSAGGDNQPQHF	TGTGCCAGCAGATCCGCAGGGGGAGATAATCAGCCCCAGCATTTT
-	TRBD2	TRBJ2-1	TRBV7-2	CASTGLAGWGQFF	TGTGCCAGCACAGGACTAGCGGGATGGGGGCAGTTCTTC
-	TRBD2	TRBJ2-1	TRBV6-1	CAIFLAGEGTGEQFF	TGTGCCATCTTCCTAGCGGGAGAGGGGACAGGCGAGCAGTTCTTC
-	TRBD2	TRBJ2-2	TRBV7-9	CASSFWMSGRSGELFF	TGTGCCAGCAGCTTCTGGATGAGCGGGAGGTCCGGGGAGCTGTTTTTT
-	-	TRBJ2-7	TRBV6-1	CASSRQEGSYEQYF	TGTGCCAGCAGTCGGCAGGAGGGATCTTACGAGCAGTACTTC
-	-	TRBJ1-1	TRBV9	CASSARGLPMNTEAFF	TGTGCCAGCAGCGCTCGAGGCTTACCCATGAACACTGAAGCTTTCTTT
-	-	TRBJ1-1	TRBV5-4	CASSLGPGTNTEAFF	TGTGCCAGCAGCTTGGGTCCGGGTACGAACACTGAAGCTTTCTTT
-	-	TRBJ2-1	TRBV12-5	CASGLVVGGPHNEQFF	TGTGCTAGTGGTTTGGTAGTGGGAGGTCCCCACAATGAGCAGTTCTTC
-	-	TRBJ2-3	TRBV14	CASSPQRLNTDTQYF	TGTGCCAGCAGCCCTCAACGACTGAACACAGATACGCAGTATTTT
-	TRBD2	TRBJ2-2	TRBV7-3	CASSLGLAGGAGELFF	TGTGCCAGCAGCTTAGGGCTAGCGGGAGGGGCCGGGGAGCTGTTTTTT
-	-	TRBJ1-2	TRBV19	CASSQTENYGYTF	TGTGCCAGTAGCCAGACAGAGAACTATGGCTACACCTTC
-	TRBD1	TRBJ1-1	TRBV19	CASSITGGNTEAFF	TGTGCCAGTAGTATAACAGGGGGGAACACTGAAGCTTTCTTT
-	-	TRBJ1-2	TRBV27	CASSQGGGDGYTF	TGTGCCAGCAGTCAAGGCGGGGGGGATGGCTACACCTTC
-	TRBD2	TRBJ2-1	TRBV15	CATSRVVAGISHNEQFF	TGTGCCACCAGCAGAGTGGTAGCGGGAATTAGCCACAATGAGCAGTTCTTC
-	-	TRBJ2-5	TRBV27	CASSPTPLLYQETQYF	TGTGCCAGCAGTCCTACCCCCTTACTGTACCAAGAGACCCAGTACTTC
-	TRBD1	TRBJ1-1	TRBV14	CASSPHQGGWGNTEAFF	TGTGCCAGCAGCCCTCACCAGGGGGGCTGGGGGAACACTGAAGCTTTCTTT
-	-	TRBJ2-7	TRBV9	CASSVQHSSYEQYF	TGTGCCAGCAGCGTACAACACAGCTCCTACGAGCAGTACTTC
-	-	TRBJ1-4	TRBV7-6	CASSLGGGNEKLFF	TGTGCCAGCAGCCTGGGGGGGGGTAATGAAAAACTGTTTTTT
-	-	TRBJ1-2	TRBV19	CASSSPGNGYTF	TGTGCCAGTAGTTCCCCAGGGAATGGCTACACCTTC
-	-	TRBJ2-2	TRBV10-3	CAISELGAGELFF	TGTGCCATCAGTGAGTTGGGAGCCGGGGAGCTGTTTTTT
-	-	TRBJ1-2	TRBV25-1	CASRDGHLYGYTF	TGTGCCAGCAGAGACGGACACCTTTATGGCTACACCTTC
-	TRBD1	TRBJ2-7	TRBV6-5	CASSYYGQGNNYEQYF	TGTGCCAGCAGTTACTACGGACAGGGCAACAACTACGAGCAGTACTTC